Listed here is a single TCR beta chain. The antigen is unknown. These data belong to a study of OX40 agonist ivuxolimab in advanced cancers. About the research overall: Patients with prior anti-PD-1, anti-PD-L1 or anti-CTLA-4 therapy were eligible; 40% had some.

Trimming took 5 bases from V and 0 from J, leaving 8 bases between them. CDR3 length: 14 amino acids. Germline CDR1 and CDR2: SEHNR and FQNEAQ (reference sequence). The data were produced by immunoSEQ multiplex PCR, yet TCRdb's version contains in-frame clones alone and is incomplete. This sample has approximately 94,000 clones, with approximately 92% found just once. Study-level points and caveats: Certain nonresponders likewise exhibited a low normalized T-cell clonal expansion.

The chain uses TRBV7-9 and TRBJ1-5; D gene uncertain. Sequences were derived from CD4+ or CD8+ T cells sorted from blood, sampled in a trial of the OX40 agonist ivuxolimab. The sequence was collected from an adult with an advanced solid tumor such as melanoma, head and neck, liver or kidney cancer. CDR3 residues: CASSRDNSNQPQHF. Written as DNA, the CDR3 is TGTGCCAGCAGCCGGGATAATAGCAATCAGCCCCAGCATTTT.